This TCR beta chain was recorded in a study of T cell changes during pregnancy in multiple sclerosis. V was shortened by 3 bases and J by 10 bases, with 19 bases between the two germline ends. CDR1 LNHDA and CDR2 SQIVND come from the germline V gene (reference sequence). The CDR3 extends over 15 amino acids. Produced via immunoSEQ multiplex PCR; TCRdb's table is partial and in-frame only. The sample contains roughly 93,000 clones, less than 95% of which appear only once. The source material was peripheral blood, sampled in the first trimester of pregnancy. The source is a female donor in good health, enrolled as a control in a pregnancy study. V gene TRBV19 combines with J gene TRBJ2-1; possibly TRBD2 for D (6 bases). The CDR3 loop is CASSIRDFSEKEQFF. The CDR3 DNA sequence: TGTGCCAGTAGTATCCGGGACTTCTCGGAGAAGGAGCAGTTCTTC.